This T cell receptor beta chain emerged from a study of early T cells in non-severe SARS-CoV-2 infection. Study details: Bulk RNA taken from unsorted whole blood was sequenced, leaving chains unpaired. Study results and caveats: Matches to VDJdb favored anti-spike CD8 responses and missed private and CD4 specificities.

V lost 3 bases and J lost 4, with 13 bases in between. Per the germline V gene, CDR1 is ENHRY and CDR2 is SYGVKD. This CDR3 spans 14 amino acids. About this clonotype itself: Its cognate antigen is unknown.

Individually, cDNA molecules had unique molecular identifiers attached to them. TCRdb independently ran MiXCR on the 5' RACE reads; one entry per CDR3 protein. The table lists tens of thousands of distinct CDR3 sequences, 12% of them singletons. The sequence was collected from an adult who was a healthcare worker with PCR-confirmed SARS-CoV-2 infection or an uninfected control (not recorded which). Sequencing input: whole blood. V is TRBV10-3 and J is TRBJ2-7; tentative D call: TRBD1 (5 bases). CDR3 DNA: TGTGCCATCAGTGAACGTGACAGCGTTTACGAGCAGTACTTC. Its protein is CAISERDSVYEQYF.